The sequence of this T cell receptor (beta chain) was determined in a study of cytomegalovirus exposure and HLA in healthy donors. TCRdb keeps only in-frame clones here, not all; method: immunoSEQ multiplex PCR. Of about 97,000 clones detected, 85% to 95% appear once; the ten largest clones hold approximately 1%. This CDR3 comprises 15 residues. General observations from the study: Reported results showed that the classifier diagnosed cytomegalovirus status with high specificity and sensitivity.

Concerning this clone: Its antigen is still unknown.

The chain recombines TRBV22-1 with TRBJ2-1; the DNA was not compared with TRBD2, the D call given in the table. TRBV22-1 is flagged as a pseudogene. Sequenced material: PBMCs. The receptor was isolated from a woman between 18 and 30 years old in good health and CMV-seronegative. Here the CDR3 reads CPGSPPSGGRNEQFF. CDR3 coding DNA: TGTCCTGGGAGCCCTCCTAGCGGGGGGCGCAATGAGCAGTTCTTC.